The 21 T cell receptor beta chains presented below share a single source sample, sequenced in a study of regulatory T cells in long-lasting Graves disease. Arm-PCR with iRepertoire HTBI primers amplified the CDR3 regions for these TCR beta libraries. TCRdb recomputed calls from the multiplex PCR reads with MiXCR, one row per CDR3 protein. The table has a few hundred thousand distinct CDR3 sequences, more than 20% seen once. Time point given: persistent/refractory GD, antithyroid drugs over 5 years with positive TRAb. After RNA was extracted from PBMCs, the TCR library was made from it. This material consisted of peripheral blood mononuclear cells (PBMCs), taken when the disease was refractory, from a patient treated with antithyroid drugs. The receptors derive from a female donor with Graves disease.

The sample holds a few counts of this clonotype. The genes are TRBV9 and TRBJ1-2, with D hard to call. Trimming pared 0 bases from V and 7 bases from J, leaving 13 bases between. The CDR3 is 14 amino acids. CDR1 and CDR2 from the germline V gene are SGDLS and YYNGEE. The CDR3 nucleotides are TGTGCCAGCAGCGTAGCTCTGGGAACCCTTGGCTACACCTTC. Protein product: CASSVALGTLGYTF.

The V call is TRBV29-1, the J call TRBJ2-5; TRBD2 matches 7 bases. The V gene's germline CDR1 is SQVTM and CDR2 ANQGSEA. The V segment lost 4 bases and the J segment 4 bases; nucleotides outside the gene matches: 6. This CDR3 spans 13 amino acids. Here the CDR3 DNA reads TGCAGCGTTGGGACGGGAGGAGGAGAGACCCAGTACTTC. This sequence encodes CSVGTGGGETQYF.

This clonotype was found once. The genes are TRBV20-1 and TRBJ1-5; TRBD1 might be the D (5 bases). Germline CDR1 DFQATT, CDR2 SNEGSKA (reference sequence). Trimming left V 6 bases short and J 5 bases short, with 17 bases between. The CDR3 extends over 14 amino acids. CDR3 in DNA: TGCAGTGCGCCCTGGCAGGGCGGGGATCAGCCCCAGCATTTT. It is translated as CSAPWQGGDQPQHF.

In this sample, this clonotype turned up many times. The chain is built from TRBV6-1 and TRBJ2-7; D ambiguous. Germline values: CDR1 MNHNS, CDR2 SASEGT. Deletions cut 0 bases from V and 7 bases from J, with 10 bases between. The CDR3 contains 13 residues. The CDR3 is CASSEAGYREQYF. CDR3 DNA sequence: TGTGCCAGCAGTGAAGCCGGGTACCGAGAGCAGTACTTC.

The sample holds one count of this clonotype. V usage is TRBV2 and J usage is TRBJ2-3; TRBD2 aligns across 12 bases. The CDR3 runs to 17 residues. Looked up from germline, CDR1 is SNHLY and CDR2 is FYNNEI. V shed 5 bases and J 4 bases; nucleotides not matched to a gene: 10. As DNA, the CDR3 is TGTGCCAGCAGTTCTTTACCGACTAGCGGGAGCGCAGATACGCAGTATTTT. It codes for CASSSLPTSGSADTQYF.

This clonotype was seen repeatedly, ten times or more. This CDR3 is CASSRRSREEKLFF. CDR3 in DNA: TGTGCCAGCAGTAGAAGAAGCAGGGAGGAAAAACTGTTTTTT. The chain joins TRBV12-3 or TRBV12-4 to TRBJ1-4, with D possibly TRBD1 on 5 matching bases. The CDR3 runs 14 residues. Trimming took 5 bases from V and 8 from J, leaving 15 bases between them.

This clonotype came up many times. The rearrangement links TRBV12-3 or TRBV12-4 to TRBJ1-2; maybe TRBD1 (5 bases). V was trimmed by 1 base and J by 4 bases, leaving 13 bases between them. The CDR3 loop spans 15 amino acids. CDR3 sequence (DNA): TGTGCCAGCAGTTTAGGCAGGGAAGAGGCCTATGGCTACACCTTC. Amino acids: CASSLGREEAYGYTF.

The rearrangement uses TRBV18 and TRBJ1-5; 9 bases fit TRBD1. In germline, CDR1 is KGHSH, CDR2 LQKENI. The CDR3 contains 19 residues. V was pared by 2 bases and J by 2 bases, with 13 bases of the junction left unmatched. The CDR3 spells CASSPAIPGQGGGNQPQHF. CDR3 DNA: TGTGCCAGCTCACCAGCGATTCCGGGACAGGGAGGCGGCAATCAGCCCCAGCATTTT. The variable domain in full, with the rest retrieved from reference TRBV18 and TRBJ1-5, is NAGVMQNPRHLVRRRGQEARLRCSPMKGHSHVYWYRQLPEEGLKFMVYLQKENIIDESGMPKERFSAEFPKEGPSILRIQQVVRGDSAAYFCASSPAIPGQGGGNQPQHFGDGTRLSIL.

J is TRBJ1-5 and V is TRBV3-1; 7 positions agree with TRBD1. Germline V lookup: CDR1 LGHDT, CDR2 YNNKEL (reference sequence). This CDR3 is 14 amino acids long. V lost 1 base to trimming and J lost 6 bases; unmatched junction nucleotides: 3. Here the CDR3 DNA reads TGTGCCAGCAGCCAAGGACAGGGATCTCAGCCCCAGCATTTT. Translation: CASSQGQGSQPQHF.

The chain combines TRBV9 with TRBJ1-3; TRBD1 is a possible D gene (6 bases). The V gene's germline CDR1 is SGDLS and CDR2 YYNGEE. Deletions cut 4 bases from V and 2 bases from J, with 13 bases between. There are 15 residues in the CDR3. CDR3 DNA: TGTGCCAGCAGCATAGGACAGTACACTGGAAACACCATATATTTT. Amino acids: CASSIGQYTGNTIYF.

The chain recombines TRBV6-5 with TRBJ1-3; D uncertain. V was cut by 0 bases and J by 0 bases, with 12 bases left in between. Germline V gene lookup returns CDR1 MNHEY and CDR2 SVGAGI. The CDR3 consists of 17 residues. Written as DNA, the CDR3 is TGTGCCAGCAGTTACTCTAGCGACCCCCTCTCTGGAAACACCATATATTTT. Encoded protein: CASSYSSDPLSGNTIYF.

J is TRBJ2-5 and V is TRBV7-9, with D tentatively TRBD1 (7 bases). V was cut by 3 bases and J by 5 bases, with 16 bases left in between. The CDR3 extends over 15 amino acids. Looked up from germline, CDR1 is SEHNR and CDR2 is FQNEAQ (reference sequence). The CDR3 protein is CASSLPEGAGETQYF. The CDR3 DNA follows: TGTGCCAGCAGCTTGCCGGAGGGGGCTGGCGAGACCCAGTACTTC. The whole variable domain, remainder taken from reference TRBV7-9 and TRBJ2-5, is DTGVSQNPRHKITKRGQNVTFRCDPISEHNRLYWYRQTLGQGPEFLTYFQNEAQLEKSRLLSDRFSAERPKGSFSTLEIQRTEQGDSAMYLCASSLPEGAGETQYFGPGTRLLVL.

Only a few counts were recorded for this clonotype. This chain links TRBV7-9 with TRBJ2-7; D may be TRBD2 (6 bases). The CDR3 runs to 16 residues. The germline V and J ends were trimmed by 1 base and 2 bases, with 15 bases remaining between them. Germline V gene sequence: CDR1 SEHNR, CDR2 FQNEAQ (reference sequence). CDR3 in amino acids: CASSLVGGGAAYEQYF. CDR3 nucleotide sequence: TGTGCCAGCAGCTTAGTAGGTGGCGGGGCGGCCTACGAGCAGTACTTC.

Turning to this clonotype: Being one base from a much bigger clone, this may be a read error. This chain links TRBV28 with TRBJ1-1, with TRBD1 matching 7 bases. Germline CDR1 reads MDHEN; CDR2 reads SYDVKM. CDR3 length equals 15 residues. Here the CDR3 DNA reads TGTGCCGGCAGTACCTATAGGGGGCGCGACACTGAAGCTTTCTTT. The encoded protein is CAGSTYRGRDTEAFF. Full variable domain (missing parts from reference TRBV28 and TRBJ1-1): DVKVTQSSRYLVKRTGEKVFLECVQDMDHENMFWYRQDPGLGLRLIYFSYDVKMKEKGDIPEGYSVSREKKERFSLILESASTNQTSMYLCAGSTYRGRDTEAFFGQGTRLTVV.

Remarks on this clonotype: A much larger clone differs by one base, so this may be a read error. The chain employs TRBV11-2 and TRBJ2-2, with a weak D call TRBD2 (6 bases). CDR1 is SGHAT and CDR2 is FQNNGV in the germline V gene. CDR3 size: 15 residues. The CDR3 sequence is CASSPKRFFTGGLFF. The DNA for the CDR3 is TGTGCCAGCTCACCGAAGCGTTTCTTCACCGGGGGGCTGTTTTTT.

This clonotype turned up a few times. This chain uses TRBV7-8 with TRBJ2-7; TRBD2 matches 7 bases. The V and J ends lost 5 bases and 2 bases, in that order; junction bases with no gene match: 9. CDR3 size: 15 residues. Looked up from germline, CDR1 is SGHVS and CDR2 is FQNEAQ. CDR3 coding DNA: TGTGCCAGCAGCCATCTCCTAGCGGCCGCCTACGAGCAGTACTTC. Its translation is CASSHLLAAAYEQYF.

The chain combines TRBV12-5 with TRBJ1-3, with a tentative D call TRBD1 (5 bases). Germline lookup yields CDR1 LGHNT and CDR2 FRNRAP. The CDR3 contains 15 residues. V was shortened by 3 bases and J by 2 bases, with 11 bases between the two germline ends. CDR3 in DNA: TGTGCTAGTGGTTTTTCTGGGGGTCCTGGAAACACCATATATTTT. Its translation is CASGFSGGPGNTIYF.

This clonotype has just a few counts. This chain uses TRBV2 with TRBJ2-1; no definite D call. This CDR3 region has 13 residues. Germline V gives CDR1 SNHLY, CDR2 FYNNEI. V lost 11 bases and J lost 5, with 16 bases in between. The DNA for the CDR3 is TGTGCCGCAAAAATGGGCGGAAACAATGAGCAGTTCTTC. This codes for CAAKMGGNNEQFF.

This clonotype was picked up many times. The CDR3 bases are TGTGCCAGCAGTTCAGGGGGGGAGCTGTTTTTT. Its protein is CASSSGGELFF. The rearrangement links TRBV27 to TRBJ2-2; maybe TRBD1 (5 bases). The CDR3 runs to 11 residues. Trimming shortened V by 4 bases and J by 8 bases, and 5 bases separated the two germline ends. Germline CDR1 MNHEY, CDR2 SMNVEV (reference sequence).

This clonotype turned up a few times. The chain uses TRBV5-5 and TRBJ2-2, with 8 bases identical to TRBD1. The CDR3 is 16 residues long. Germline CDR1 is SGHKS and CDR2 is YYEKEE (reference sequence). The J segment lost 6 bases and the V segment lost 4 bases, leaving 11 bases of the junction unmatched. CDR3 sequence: CASSPGQGGVSGELFF. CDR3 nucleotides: TGTGCCAGCAGCCCAGGACAGGGAGGTGTGTCCGGGGAGCTGTTTTTT.

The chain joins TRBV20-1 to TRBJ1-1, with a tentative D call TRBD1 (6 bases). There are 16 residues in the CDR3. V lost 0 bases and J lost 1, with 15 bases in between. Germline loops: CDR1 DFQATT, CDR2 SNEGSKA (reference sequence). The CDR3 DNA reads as TGCAGTGCTAGAGATCGGGTCAGGGGAGGGAACACTGAAGCTTTCTTT. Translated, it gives CSARDRVRGGNTEAFF.